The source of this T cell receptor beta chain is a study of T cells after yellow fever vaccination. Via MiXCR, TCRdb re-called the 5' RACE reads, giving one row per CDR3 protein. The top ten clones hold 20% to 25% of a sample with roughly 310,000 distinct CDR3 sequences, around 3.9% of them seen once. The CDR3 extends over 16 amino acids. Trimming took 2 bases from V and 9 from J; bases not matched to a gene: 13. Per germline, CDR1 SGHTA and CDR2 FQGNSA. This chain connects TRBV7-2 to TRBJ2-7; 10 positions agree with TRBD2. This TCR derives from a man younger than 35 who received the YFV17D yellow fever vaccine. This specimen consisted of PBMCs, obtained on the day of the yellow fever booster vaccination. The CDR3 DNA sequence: TGTGCCAGCAGCTTATGGGTAGCGGGGGGCCCCCTTGGGCAGTACTTC. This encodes CASSLWVAGGPLGQYF.